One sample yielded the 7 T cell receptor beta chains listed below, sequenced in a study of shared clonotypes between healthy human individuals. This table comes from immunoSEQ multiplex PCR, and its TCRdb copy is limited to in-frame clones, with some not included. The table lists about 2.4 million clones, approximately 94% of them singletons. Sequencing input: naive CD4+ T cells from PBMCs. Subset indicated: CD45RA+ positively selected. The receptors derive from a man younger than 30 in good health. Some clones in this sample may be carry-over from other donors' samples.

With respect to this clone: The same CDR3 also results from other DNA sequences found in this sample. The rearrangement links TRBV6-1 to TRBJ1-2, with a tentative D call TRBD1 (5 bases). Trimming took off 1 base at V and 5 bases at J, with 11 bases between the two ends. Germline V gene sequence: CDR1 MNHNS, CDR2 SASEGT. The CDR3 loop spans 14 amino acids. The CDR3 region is CASSEGGGGYGYTF. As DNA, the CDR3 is TGTGCCAGCAGTGAAGGGGGGGGAGGATATGGCTACACCTTC.

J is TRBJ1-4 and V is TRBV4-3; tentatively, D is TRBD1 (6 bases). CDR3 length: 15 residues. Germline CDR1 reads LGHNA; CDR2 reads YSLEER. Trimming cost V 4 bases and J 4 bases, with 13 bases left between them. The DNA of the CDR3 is TGCGCCAGCAGCCGCCTGGGGGGCTATAATGAAAAACTGTTTTTT. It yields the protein CASSRLGGYNEKLFF.

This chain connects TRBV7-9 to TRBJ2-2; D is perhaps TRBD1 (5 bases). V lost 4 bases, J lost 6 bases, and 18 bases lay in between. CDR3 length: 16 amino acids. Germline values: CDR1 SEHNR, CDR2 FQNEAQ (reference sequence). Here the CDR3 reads CASSSRFSTGPGELFF. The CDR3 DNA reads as TGTGCCAGCAGCTCTAGGTTCTCAACAGGCCCCGGGGAGCTGTTTTTT.

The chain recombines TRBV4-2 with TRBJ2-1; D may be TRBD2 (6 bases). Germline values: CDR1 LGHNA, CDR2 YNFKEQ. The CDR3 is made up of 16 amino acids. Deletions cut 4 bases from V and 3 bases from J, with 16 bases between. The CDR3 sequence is CASSPLGAGGYNEQFF. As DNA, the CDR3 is TGTGCCAGCAGCCCCCTAGGAGCGGGTGGCTACAATGAGCAGTTCTTC.

CDR3 nucleotide sequence: TGTGCCAGCAGCGTGAGGGCCGAGACAGGGCCTTCTAGCTACACCTTC. Translation gives CASSVRAETGPSSYTF. The rearrangement uses TRBV9 and TRBJ1-2, with 7 bases that match TRBD1. The CDR3 consists of 16 residues. Germline CDR1 is SGDLS and CDR2 is YYNGEE. V was pared by 2 bases and J by 9 bases, with 16 bases of the junction left unmatched.

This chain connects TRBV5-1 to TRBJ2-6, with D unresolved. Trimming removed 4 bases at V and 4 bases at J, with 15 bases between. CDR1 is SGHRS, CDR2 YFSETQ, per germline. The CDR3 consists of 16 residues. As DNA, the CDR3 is TGCGCCAGCAGCGTGAACAGTGCCCTAGGGGCCAACGTCCTGACTTTC. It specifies CASSVNSALGANVLTF. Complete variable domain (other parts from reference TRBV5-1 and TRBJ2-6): KAGVTQTPRYLIKTRGQQVTLSCSPISGHRSVSWYQQTPGQGLQFLFEYFSETQRNKGNFPGRFSGRQFSNSRSEMNVSTLELGDSALYLCASSVNSALGANVLTFGAGSRLTVL.

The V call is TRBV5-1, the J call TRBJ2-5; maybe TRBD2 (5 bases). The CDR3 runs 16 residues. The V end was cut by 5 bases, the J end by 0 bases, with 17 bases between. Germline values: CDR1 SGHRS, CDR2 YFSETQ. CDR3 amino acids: CASRTTGMTYQETQYF. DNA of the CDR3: TGCGCCAGCAGAACCACCGGGATGACGTACCAAGAGACCCAGTACTTC.